The 23 T cell receptor beta chains below all came from one sample that was sequenced in a study of blood T cells in healthy people across ages. It was with a sample-barcoded 5' primer and a J-beta primer mix that a second PCR of roughly 7 to 12 cycles was run. TCRdb reprocessed the 5' RACE reads via MiXCR and lists one record per CDR3 protein. The sample has roughly 570,000 distinct CDR3 sequences; approximately 27% are singletons. The sample was blood. The origin of the receptors is a woman in her 70s in good health.

There are a few counts of this clonotype. The gene calls are TRBV7-9 and TRBJ2-6; D might be TRBD2 (6 bases). Germline assignment: CDR1 SEHNR and CDR2 FQNEAQ (reference sequence). The CDR3 has 18 amino acids. V was shortened by 1 base and J by 0 bases, with 13 bases between the two germline ends. The CDR3 loop is CASSLGLTGASGANVLTF. The CDR3, as DNA: TGTGCCAGCAGCTTAGGTCTTACGGGAGCCTCTGGGGCCAACGTCCTGACTTTC.

This clonotype was observed at least ten times. J is TRBJ1-2 and V is TRBV11-2; D is uncertain. The CDR3 extends over 11 amino acids. Germline V lookup: CDR1 SGHAT, CDR2 FQNNGV. Trimming took off 1 base at V and 8 bases at J, with 5 bases between the two ends. CDR3 residues: CASSLAQGYTF. CDR3 coding DNA: TGTGCCAGCAGCTTAGCCCAGGGCTACACCTTC.

This rearrangement joins TRBV18 to TRBJ2-7; TRBD2 might be the D (5 bases). CDR1 is KGHSH and CDR2 is LQKENI in the germline V gene. The CDR3 has 16 residues. Trimming took off 1 base at V and 0 bases at J, with 13 bases between the two ends. The CDR3 protein is CASSPRAGETSYEQYF. The CDR3 DNA is TGTGCCAGCTCACCACGGGCCGGGGAAACCTCCTACGAGCAGTACTTC.

This clonotype was detected only a few times. The chain has TRBV7-2 and TRBJ2-3, with D maybe TRBD2 (5 bases). The CDR3 length is 15 residues. Germline CDR1 SGHTA, CDR2 FQGNSA. V lost 1 base, J lost 1 base, and 9 bases lay in between. CDR3 bases: TGTGCCAGCAGCTTAGGGACTTACCGCACAGATACGCAGTATTTT. It specifies CASSLGTYRTDTQYF.

V usage is TRBV7-8 and J usage is TRBJ2-7; D remains unclear. Trimming pared 4 bases from V and 0 bases from J, leaving 13 bases between. CDR1 is SGHVS and CDR2 is FQNEAQ in the germline V gene. CDR3 length: 15 residues. The CDR3 reads CASSSPVESSYEQYF. Here the CDR3 DNA reads TGTGCCAGCAGCTCCCCCGTCGAGAGCTCCTACGAGCAGTACTTC.

This clonotype was detected many times. V is TRBV18 and J is TRBJ2-1, with D tentatively TRBD1 or TRBD2 (5 bases each). The CDR3 contains 14 residues. V was pared by 0 bases and J by 9 bases, with 12 bases between. Germline-derived CDR1 and CDR2 are KGHSH and LQKENI. CDR3 DNA sequence: TGTGCCAGCTCACCACCCGGGGCCCCCGGTGAGCAGTTCTTC. This gives the protein CASSPPGAPGEQFF. Full variable domain (outside the CDR3, taken from reference TRBV18 and TRBJ2-1): NAGVMQNPRHLVRRRGQEARLRCSPMKGHSHVYWYRQLPEEGLKFMVYLQKENIIDESGMPKERFSAEFPKEGPSILRIQQVVRGDSAAYFCASSPPGAPGEQFFGPGTRLTVL.

In regard to this clonotype: At one end the junction does not follow the germline gene, possibly because of a read error. The V and J genes are TRBV6-2 or TRBV6-3 and TRBJ1-3; D unclear. The germline gives CDR1 MNHEY, CDR2 SVGEGT. This CDR3 comprises 14 residues. CDR3 sequence (DNA): TGTGTCAGCGCAATCCCGGGCTCTGGAAACACCATATATTTT. Amino acid sequence: CVSAIPGSGNTIYF.

This clonotype has just a few counts. The chain is built from TRBV30 and TRBJ1-2; no reliable D call. Trimming took 0 bases from V and 8 from J, leaving 13 bases between them. The CDR3 has 13 amino acids. Germline loops: CDR1 GTSNPN, CDR2 SVGIG (reference sequence). The CDR3 nucleotides are TGTGCCTGGAGTGTAGCCGGGTTCGGGGGCTACACCTTC. Its protein is CAWSVAGFGGYTF.

The V and J genes are TRBV20-1 and TRBJ2-5; TRBD2 matches at 13 bases. The CDR3 spans 15 residues. Germline CDR1 DFQATT, CDR2 SNEGSKA (reference sequence). V gave up 6 bases and J gave up 0 bases; unmatched junction bases: 4. Written as DNA, the CDR3 is TGCAGTGCGACTAGCGGGGGGATGTACCAAGAGACCCAGTACTTC. Encoded protein: CSATSGGMYQETQYF.

This clonotype was seen more than once but under ten times. The J gene is TRBJ1-1, the V gene TRBV20-1; maybe TRBD1 (6 bases). Trimming took 0 bases from V and 0 from J, leaving 8 bases between them. Germline V gene data show CDR1 as DFQATT and CDR2 as SNEGSKA (reference sequence). The CDR3 totals 14 residues. This chain's CDR3 is CSARDRQVNTEAFF. For the CDR3, the DNA is TGCAGTGCTAGAGATCGACAGGTGAACACTGAAGCTTTCTTT.

The rearrangement links TRBV20-1 to TRBJ2-3; D not resolved. Trimming removed 3 bases at V and 4 bases at J, with 8 bases between. The CDR3 is made up of 12 amino acids. Germline-derived CDR1 and CDR2 are DFQATT and SNEGSKA (reference sequence). The CDR3 loop reads CSASTNSDTQYF. The CDR3 coding sequence is TGCAGTGCTAGCACCAACTCAGATACGCAGTATTTT.

CDR3 sequence (DNA): TGCGCCAGCAGTCCGGGGGGAATGAGCAATCAGCCCCAGCATTTT. It specifies CASSPGGMSNQPQHF. This chain joins TRBV5-1 and TRBJ1-5, with TRBD1 as a possible D gene (5 bases). Germline-derived CDR1 and CDR2 are SGHRS and YFSETQ. This CDR3 comprises 15 residues. V lost 5 bases, J lost 1 base, and 13 bases lay in between.

This clonotype appeared a few times. The J gene is TRBJ1-4, the V gene TRBV20-1, with 9 positions matching TRBD1. There are 11 residues in the CDR3. Germline CDR1 reads DFQATT; CDR2 reads SNEGSKA (reference sequence). J lost 10 bases, V lost 5 bases, and 2 bases had no gene match. The CDR3 nucleotides are TGCAGTGCTGGACAGGGGAGAAAACTGTTTTTT. Protein: CSAGQGRKLFF.

J is TRBJ2-3 and V is TRBV7-2, with D possibly being TRBD1 (6 bases). Deletions cut 5 bases from V and 5 bases from J, with 17 bases between. The CDR3 extends over 15 amino acids. Germline V gene data show CDR1 as SGHTA and CDR2 as FQGNSA. In DNA form, the CDR3 reads TGTGCCAGCAGCGAGGGACACACTGAGGGAGATACGCAGTATTTT. This gives the protein CASSEGHTEGDTQYF. Full variable domain (remainder filled in from reference TRBV7-2 and TRBJ2-3): GAGVSQSPSNKVTEKGKDVELRCDPISGHTALYWYRQSLGQGLEFLIYFQGNSAPDKSGLPSDRFSAERTGGSVSTLTIQRTQQEDSAVYLCASSEGHTEGDTQYFGPGTRLTVL.

There are a few counts of this clonotype. The chain couples TRBV29-1 to TRBJ1-1; tentatively, D is TRBD1 (5 bases). The CDR3 sequence is 13 residues long. V was clipped by 4 bases and J by 0 bases, with 9 bases between them. CDR1 and CDR2 from the germline V gene are SQVTM and ANQGSEA. This chain's CDR3 is CSVAGGMNTEAFF. CDR3 coding DNA: TGCAGCGTTGCGGGGGGGATGAACACTGAAGCTTTCTTT. The full variable domain, completed using reference TRBV29-1 and TRBJ1-1, is SAVISQKPSRDICQRGTSLTIQCQVDSQVTMMFWYRQQPGQSLTLIATANQGSEATYESGFVIDKFPISRPNLTFSTLTVSNMSPEDSSIYLCSVAGGMNTEAFFGQGTRLTVV.

V is TRBV20-1 and J is TRBJ1-6; 9 positions agree with TRBD1. CDR1 and CDR2 from the germline V gene are DFQATT and SNEGSKA (reference sequence). This CDR3 region has 16 residues. V was pared by 1 base and J by 4 bases, with 5 bases of the junction left unmatched. The CDR3 nucleotides read TGCAGTGCTAGAGGCGGGACAGGGCTGTATAATTCACCCCTCCACTTT. The encoded protein is CSARGGTGLYNSPLHF.

The V and J genes are TRBV29-1 and TRBJ2-7; 7 nucleotides agree with TRBD1. Germline V gene lookup returns CDR1 SQVTM and CDR2 ANQGSEA. The CDR3 runs to 13 residues. Trimming cost V 5 bases and J 2 bases; bases outside gene matches: 6. In nucleotides, the CDR3 is TGCAGCGTTTACCGGACAGGCCCCTACGAGCAGTACTTC. This encodes CSVYRTGPYEQYF.

The rearrangement uses TRBV6-5 and TRBJ2-3; TRBD2 matches at 11 bases. With V trimmed by 5 bases and J by 1 base, 5 bases remained unmatched. Germline lookup yields CDR1 MNHEY and CDR2 SVGAGI. This CDR3 is built from 16 residues. The DNA for the CDR3 is TGTGCCAGCAGTACACTAGCGGGAGACCGCACAGATACGCAGTATTTT. This translates into CASSTLAGDRTDTQYF.

This clonotype was observed a few times. V is TRBV29-1 and J is TRBJ2-1, with 9 bases that match TRBD1. CDR3 size: 15 residues. Germline CDR1 SQVTM, CDR2 ANQGSEA. V dropped 3 bases and J dropped 3; count of bases not matched to a gene: 6. The CDR3 spells CSVDRTGANYNEQFF. The CDR3 DNA is TGCAGCGTTGACAGGACAGGGGCTAACTACAATGAGCAGTTCTTC.

The V gene is TRBV6-2 or TRBV6-3, the J gene TRBJ1-2; D is perhaps TRBD1 (5 bases). CDR3 length equals 15 residues. Germline V gene data show CDR1 as MNHEY and CDR2 as SVGEGT. V lost 2 bases and J lost 5, with 15 bases in between. CDR3 protein: CASSYQGLNLYGYTF. CDR3 nucleotides: TGTGCCAGCAGTTACCAGGGACTTAACTTATATGGCTACACCTTC.

This clonotype occurred a few times. This sequence joins TRBV3-1 and TRBJ1-1, with 9 bases identical to TRBD1. Germline V gene data show CDR1 as LGHDT and CDR2 as YNNKEL (reference sequence). The CDR3 contains 17 residues. With V trimmed by 4 bases and J by 1 base, 10 bases remained unmatched. The CDR3 spells CASSRGTGRVENTEAFF. In DNA, the CDR3 is TGTGCCAGCAGCCGAGGGACAGGGAGGGTGGAGAACACTGAAGCTTTCTTT.

The table lists this clonotype with a few counts. At one end the junction does not follow the germline gene, possibly because of a read error. V usage is TRBV30 and J usage is TRBJ2-7; D tentatively reads TRBD1 or TRBD2 (5 bases each). Per germline, CDR1 GTSNPN and CDR2 SVGIG (reference sequence). This CDR3 comprises 16 residues. CDR3 DNA sequence: TGTGCCTGGAGTTCGCGGTGGGGACCTAAGCCCTACGAGCGGTACTTC. Translating gives CAWSSRWGPKPYERYF.

The genes are TRBV20-1 and TRBJ2-4; 10 bases are shared with TRBD2. Germline trimming cut 5 bases from V and 3 bases from J; bases unmatched to any gene: 16. This CDR3 spans 18 amino acids. CDR1 is DFQATT, CDR2 SNEGSKA, per germline (reference sequence). The CDR3 spells CSALNPSSGGRSKNIQYF. The CDR3 DNA follows: TGCAGTGCTCTGAATCCGAGTAGCGGGGGGCGAAGCAAAAACATTCAGTACTTC.